This TCR beta chain was retrieved from a study of beta chain features in type 1 diabetes. Points from the study as a whole: cDNA-based sequencing might over-represent cells highly expressing TCR. A moderate, significant TCRB CDR3 shortening appeared in type 1 diabetes across four CD4+ subsets. Comparison showed that naive, central memory and Treg TCRB repertoires appeared more similar among patients than among healthy donors. The question left open here concerned HLA type influencing TCRB rearrangement.

Sequenced material consisted of expressed TCRB transcripts (all of the isolated RNA was reverse transcribed). Each sample of naive, central memory or regulatory T cells had, on average, about 3.6 million reads. Only in-frame clones appear in the TCRdb table, and some are missing; sequencing was by immunoSEQ multiplex PCR. The table includes about 170,000 clones, approximately 8.1% detected once. V dropped 4 bases and J dropped 7 bases, with 11 bases sitting between them. Germline-derived CDR1 and CDR2 are DFQATT and SNEGSKA (reference sequence). This CDR3 has 11 residues. This clone showed up just a few times. The antigen is unknown.

The sequenced material came from central memory CD4+ T cells from blood. The V gene is TRBV20-1, the J gene TRBJ2-7, with D possibly being TRBD1 (5 bases). This sequence was found in a woman in her thirties or forties with type 1 diabetes. The CDR3 reads CSAKGMREQYF. The CDR3 DNA sequence: TGCAGTGCTAAGGGGATGCGAGAGCAGTACTTC.